These 24 T cell receptor beta chains share one sample of origin, sequenced in a study of T cells after yellow fever vaccination. TCRdb re-analysed the 5' RACE reads in MiXCR, keeping a single row per CDR3 protein. This table holds tens of thousands of distinct CDR3 sequences, roughly 6.9% found once. This sample comprised CD8+ T cells sorted from PBMCs, obtained 5 days after the first yellow fever vaccination. These receptor sequences come from a man aged 18-30 years who received the YFV17D yellow fever vaccine.

This clonotype was seen only a few times. This chain links TRBV28 with TRBJ2-2, with D unclear. V shed 1 base and J shed 4 bases, with 10 bases lying between them. CDR1 is MDHEN and CDR2 is SYDVKM in the germline V gene. The CDR3 extends over 15 amino acids. CDR3 sequence: CASSLYPNPTGELFF. The CDR3, as DNA: TGTGCCAGCAGTTTATACCCTAACCCCACCGGGGAGCTGTTTTTT.

There are a few counts of this clonotype. The J gene is TRBJ1-2, the V gene TRBV27; D ambiguous. This CDR3 contains 14 residues. Trimming removed 6 bases from V and 1 base from J, with 12 bases in between. Germline V gene lookup returns CDR1 MNHEY and CDR2 SMNVEV (reference sequence). CDR3 residues: CASSRTGLNYGYTF. The CDR3 nucleotides read TGTGCCAGCAGCAGAACCGGCCTTAACTATGGCTACACCTTC.

This clonotype was detected a few times. The chain carries TRBV6-4 and TRBJ2-1, with 12 nucleotides matching TRBD2. The CDR3 contains 13 residues. Germline-derived CDR1 and CDR2 are MRHNA and SNTAGT. Trimming took 9 bases from V and 6 from J; bases not matched to a gene: 3. CDR3 sequence: CARLAGGGNEQFF. CDR3 coding DNA: TGTGCCAGACTAGCGGGGGGTGGCAATGAGCAGTTCTTC.

This clonotype was found a few times. The chain uses TRBV27 and TRBJ2-7; 11 bases agree with TRBD1. Unmatched junction bases numbered 1, after V lost 0 bases and J lost 6 bases. Germline CDR1 MNHEY, CDR2 SMNVEV (reference sequence). The CDR3 has 14 residues. CDR3 DNA sequence: TGTGCCAGCAGTTTATCGGGGACAGGGGGCGAGCAGTACTTC. This sequence encodes CASSLSGTGGEQYF.

This clonotype has just a few counts. The rearrangement links TRBV7-8 to TRBJ1-1; 9 bases align to TRBD1. Germline V gene lookup returns CDR1 SGHVS and CDR2 FQNEAQ. With 5 bases clipped from V and 7 bases from J, the junction kept 14 bases outside the gene matches. The CDR3 consists of 16 residues. This chain's CDR3 is CASSVNPGQGYGEAFF. DNA for the CDR3: TGTGCCAGCAGCGTCAATCCGGGACAGGGATATGGTGAAGCTTTCTTT.

This clonotype was seen more than once but under ten times. This chain uses TRBV4-3 with TRBJ2-4; a possible D gene is TRBD1 (6 bases). V lost 2 bases, J lost 6 bases, and 11 bases lay in between. Germline CDR1 is LGHNA and CDR2 is YSLEER. This CDR3 is 14 amino acids long. CDR3 nucleotide sequence: TGCGCCAGCAGCCAAAGGACAGACGGAAACATTCAGTACTTC. Amino acid sequence: CASSQRTDGNIQYF.

This clonotype was detected a few times. V usage is TRBV11-2 and J usage is TRBJ1-1; 8 nucleotides align to TRBD1. Germline lookup yields CDR1 SGHAT and CDR2 FQNNGV. CDR3 length: 13 amino acids. Trimming cost V 8 bases and J 1 base; bases outside gene matches: 3. The CDR3 here is CASAGGANTEAFF. The CDR3 DNA follows: TGTGCCAGCGCAGGGGGCGCGAACACTGAAGCTTTCTTT.

A few counts support this clonotype. This chain joins TRBV7-9 and TRBJ2-5; TRBD1 agrees at 7 bases. The V gene end was trimmed by 5 bases and the J gene end by 2 bases; junction bases not matched to a gene: 5. The CDR3 loop spans 14 amino acids. Germline V gene data show CDR1 as SEHNR and CDR2 as FQNEAQ (reference sequence). The CDR3 is CASSRGQIQETQYF. In DNA, the CDR3 is TGTGCCAGCAGCCGGGGACAGATACAAGAGACCCAGTACTTC. The full variable domain, rest sourced from reference TRBV7-9 and TRBJ2-5, is DTGVSQNPRHKITKRGQNVTFRCDPISEHNRLYWYRQTLGQGPEFLTYFQNEAQLEKSRLLSDRFSAERPKGSFSTLEIQRTEQGDSAMYLCASSRGQIQETQYFGPGTRLLVL.

The rearrangement uses TRBV10-3 and TRBJ2-7, with D perhaps matching TRBD1 (5 bases). Trimming removed 4 bases from V and 3 bases from J, with 16 bases in between. The CDR3 loop spans 15 amino acids. Per germline, CDR1 ENHRY and CDR2 SYGVKD. CDR3 sequence: CAISAQGFPYYEQYV. For the CDR3, the DNA is TGTGCCATCAGTGCCCAGGGTTTCCCCTACTACGAGCAGTACGTC.

This clonotype was seen more than once but under ten times. This sequence joins TRBV23-1 and TRBJ2-6, with D unclear. TRBV23-1 has ORF status, its function being uncertain. This CDR3 spans 13 amino acids. Trimming removed 10 bases at V and 0 bases at J, with 7 bases between. This CDR3 is CANVCSGANVLTF. The DNA for the CDR3 is TGCGCCAACGTTTGCTCTGGGGCCAACGTCCTGACTTTC.

This clonotype was seen a few times. The chain links TRBV12-5 to TRBJ2-1; 10 bases align to TRBD1. This CDR3 region has 15 residues. Germline trimming cut 1 base from V and 9 bases from J; bases unmatched to any gene: 6. Germline V gene sequence: CDR1 LGHNT, CDR2 FRNRAP. CDR3 sequence: CASGLGLTGGFEQFF. DNA of the CDR3: TGTGCTAGTGGTTTGGGACTGACAGGGGGCTTTGAGCAGTTCTTC. The entire variable domain, with the rest obtained from reference TRBV12-5 and TRBJ2-1, is as follows: DARVTQTPRHKVTEMGQEVTMRCQPILGHNTVFWYRQTMMQGLELLAYFRNRAPLDDSGMPKDRFSAEMPDATLATLKIQPSEPRDSAVYFCASGLGLTGGFEQFFGPGTRLTVL.

The rearrangement uses TRBV6-5 and TRBJ2-3, with no clear D. The CDR3 loop spans 12 amino acids. Trimming pared 4 bases from V and 7 bases from J, leaving 9 bases between. Germline V CDR1 and CDR2: MNHEY, SVGAGI. The CDR3 sequence: CASSSIEYTQYF. The CDR3 nucleotides read TGTGCCAGCAGTTCGATTGAGTATACGCAGTATTTT.

This clonotype turned up a few times. For the CDR3, the DNA is TGTGCCAGCAGCGCGCCAGGGATACAAGGGGAGCTGTTTTTT. Translation: CASSAPGIQGELFF. V gene TRBV9 combines with J gene TRBJ2-2; D is perhaps TRBD1 (5 bases). CDR3 length: 14 residues. V shed 3 bases and J shed 8 bases, with 14 bases lying between them. Germline CDR1 is SGDLS and CDR2 is YYNGEE.

This clonotype was observed many times. As DNA, the CDR3 is TGTGCCAGCAGTTATAGGAGCGGGGAGCTGTTTTTT. This encodes CASSYRSGELFF. The chain has TRBV6-2 or TRBV6-3 and TRBJ2-2; D gene uncertain. Per germline, CDR1 MNHEY and CDR2 SVGEGT. V lost 3 bases and J lost 7, with 6 bases in between. The length of the CDR3 is 12 residues.

The rearrangement uses TRBV6-2 or TRBV6-3 and TRBJ2-1; no reliable D call. The length of the CDR3 is 12 residues. V dropped 5 bases and J dropped 7 bases, with 9 bases sitting between them. Looked up from germline, CDR1 is MNHEY and CDR2 is SVGEGT. In DNA, the CDR3 is TGTGCCAGCAGTCGGTTTGGGAATGAGCAGTTCTTC. Amino acid sequence: CASSRFGNEQFF.

Many counts were recorded for this clonotype. The chain uses TRBV6-2 or TRBV6-3 and TRBJ2-5; D uncertain. The germline gives CDR1 MNHEY, CDR2 SVGEGT. The CDR3 covers 13 residues. V was trimmed by 2 bases and J by 3 bases, leaving 7 bases between them. The CDR3 region has the DNA TGTGCCAGCAGTTACGGCTGGAAAGAGACCCAGTACTTC. It yields the protein CASSYGWKETQYF.

This clonotype was detected many times. The chain couples TRBV4-1 to TRBJ2-5; TRBD1 is a possible D gene (8 bases). The CDR3 is made up of 16 amino acids. Germline values: CDR1 MGHRA, CDR2 YSYEKL. V was pared by 1 base and J by 2 bases, with 14 bases between. As DNA, the CDR3 is TGCGCCAGCAGCCAAGGGGTACAGGGGGGGCAAGAGACCCAGTACTTC. Translation gives CASSQGVQGGQETQYF.

The rearrangement links TRBV19 to TRBJ2-1; a possible D gene is TRBD1 (9 bases). The CDR3 runs 19 residues. Deletions cut 3 bases from V and 8 bases from J, with 29 bases between. From germline, CDR1 is LNHDA and CDR2 SQIVND (reference sequence). CDR3 in DNA: TGTGCCAGTAGTATTAGCGGGACCTACAGGGACAGGGAGGAGGATGAGCAGTTCTTC. Amino acids: CASSISGTYRDREEDEQFF.

This clonotype appeared many times. V gene TRBV12-3 or TRBV12-4 combines with J gene TRBJ1-4; D is uncertain. V was clipped by 3 bases and J by 3 bases, with 5 bases between them. The CDR3 is made up of 13 amino acids. The CDR3 coding sequence is TGTGCCAGCAGTTTCGGGTCTAATGAAAAACTGTTTTTT. Amino acids: CASSFGSNEKLFF.

This clonotype showed up many times. The chain has TRBV6-2 or TRBV6-3 and TRBJ2-1; TRBD2 matches 15 bases. V was pared by 1 base and J by 6 bases, with 4 bases of the junction left unmatched. The CDR3 sequence is 17 residues long. CDR1 and CDR2 from the germline V gene are MNHEY and SVGEGT. Here the CDR3 reads CASSYFPGLAGGNEQFF. The DNA of the CDR3 is TGTGCCAGCAGTTACTTCCCGGGACTAGCGGGAGGCAATGAGCAGTTCTTC.

The table lists this clonotype with many counts. In DNA form, the CDR3 reads TGCGCCAGCAGCCAAGATTTGGTGGTCGGACTAAATAGCACAGATACGCAGTATTTT. This codes for CASSQDLVVGLNSTDTQYF. This chain uses TRBV4-3 with TRBJ2-3, with TRBD2 as a possible D gene (6 bases). V gave up 0 bases and J gave up 0 bases, with 19 bases separating them. The CDR3 consists of 19 residues. Germline values: CDR1 LGHNA, CDR2 YSLEER.

This clonotype came up a few times. The J gene is TRBJ2-7, the V gene TRBV6-5; a weak D match, TRBD1 (5 bases). The CDR3 sequence is 16 residues long. From germline, CDR1 is MNHEY and CDR2 SVGAGI. The germline V and J ends were trimmed by 0 bases and 0 bases, with 12 bases remaining between them. The CDR3 coding sequence is TGTGCCAGCAGTTACTCACTGGACACCAGCTCCTACGAGCAGTACTTC. This translates into CASSYSLDTSSYEQYF.

The sample holds many counts of this clonotype. The chain combines TRBV29-1 with TRBJ2-7, with TRBD2 as a possible D gene (6 bases). With 0 bases removed from V and 1 base from J, the gap between germline ends came to 10 bases. The V gene's germline CDR1 is SQVTM and CDR2 ANQGSEA. The CDR3 runs to 14 residues. CDR3 DNA: TGCAGCGTTGAAGAGGAGGGACGGTCCTACGAGCAGTACTTC. Amino acid sequence: CSVEEEGRSYEQYF.

V usage is TRBV19 and J usage is TRBJ2-1; D may be TRBD2 (7 bases). Trimming pared 1 base from V and 6 bases from J, leaving 16 bases between. This CDR3 comprises 16 residues. The germline gives CDR1 LNHDA, CDR2 SQIVND (reference sequence). CDR3 loop: CASSIVGGAPVNEQFF. The CDR3 DNA is TGTGCCAGTAGTATAGTGGGGGGGGCTCCGGTCAATGAGCAGTTCTTC.